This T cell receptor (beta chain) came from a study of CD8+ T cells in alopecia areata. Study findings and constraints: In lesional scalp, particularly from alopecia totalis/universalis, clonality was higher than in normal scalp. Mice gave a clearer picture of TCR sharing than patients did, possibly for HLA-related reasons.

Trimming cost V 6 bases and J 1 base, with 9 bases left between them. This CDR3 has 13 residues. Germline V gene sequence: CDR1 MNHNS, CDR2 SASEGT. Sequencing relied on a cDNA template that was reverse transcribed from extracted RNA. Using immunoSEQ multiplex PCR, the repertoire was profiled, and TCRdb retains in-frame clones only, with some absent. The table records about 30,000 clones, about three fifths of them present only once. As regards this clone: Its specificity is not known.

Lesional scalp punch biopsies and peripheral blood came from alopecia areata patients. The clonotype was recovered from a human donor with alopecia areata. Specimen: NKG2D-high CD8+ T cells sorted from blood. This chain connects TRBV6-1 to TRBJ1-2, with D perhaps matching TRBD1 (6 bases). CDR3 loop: CASSRGYNYGYTF. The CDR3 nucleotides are TGTGCCAGCAGCAGGGGCTATAACTATGGCTACACCTTC.